This note documents a single T cell receptor (beta chain) sequence. Its antigen is unidentified. CDR1 is MNHEY, CDR2 SMNVEV, per germline (reference sequence). The junction had 7 bases not matched to a gene; V was cut back by 3 bases and J by 9 bases. The CDR3 covers 15 residues. The PCR ran on 60 Vbeta and 13 Jbeta primers. Clones were read by immunoSEQ multiplex PCR, and TCRdb kept only the in-frame ones, dropping some. The table includes 85,000 to 130,000 clones, 71% detected once. This entry is derived from a study of cytomegalovirus exposure and HLA in healthy donors. Study-wide points: Several top significant clusters appeared, in a later analysis, to be linked to common viral pathogens. As confirmed in vitro, a few CMV-associated chains were specific for CMV antigens. Per a later analysis, fewer than 20,000 TCR beta sequences showed association with HLA alleles at 0.05 false discovery rate. According to a later analysis, most TCR beta chains associated with CMV appeared HLA-restricted.

J is TRBJ2-1 and V is TRBV27; 11 nucleotides line up with TRBD2. This receptor was taken from a female donor in good health and CMV-seronegative. Sequenced material: PBMCs. This CDR3 reads CASSLSLAGAGEQFF. CDR3 nucleotide sequence: TGTGCCAGCAGTTTGTCACTAGCGGGAGCGGGTGAGCAGTTCTTC.